This TCR beta chain derives from a study of T-cell memory formation after mild COVID-19 (dated by TCRdb to the early 2020s). Looking at the study overall: Most TCR sequence clusters were specific to one of the two donors. In a couple of donors, T-cell clones that expanded and contracted after mild COVID-19 were followed by sequencing TCRalpha and TCRbeta repertoires longitudinally. Two young, previously healthy adult volunteers made up the cohort, one male and one female. On the study overall, not on this receptor specifically: Whether the second-wave clones peaking on day 37 were SARS-CoV-2 specific was not confirmed. Balanced CD4/CD8 phenotypes were observed for clones contracting from day 15 to 85, whereas a bias towards CD4+ was observed for a second wave of clones expanding from day 15 to 37. Some responding clones were detected in pre-infection memory, suggesting pre-existing cross-reactive memory T cells joined the SARS-CoV-2 response. Only a couple of mild cases were covered in the study, and larger cohorts including severe cases with pre-infection samples were considered necessary. Contracting CD4+ clones turned up mainly in the CM and EM memory subsets, whereas EMRA was where CD8+ clones were enriched.

A few counts support this clonotype. No cognate antigen has been identified for it. No qualities accompany the bases; no much larger clone lies one base away. Data came from an Illumina NovaSeq 6000. TCRalpha and TCRbeta cDNA libraries were built by 5'RACE with constant-segment primers, adding sample barcodes and unique molecular identifiers. Trizol reagent was used to extract RNA from every sample. Amplification of the libraries took two PCR steps, and the second step added a second sample barcode plus Illumina TruSeq adapters. Libraries were sequenced on an Illumina NovaSeq with 2 x 150 bp paired-end reads. Per the source publication's procedure: Demultiplexing of reads and collapsing into UMI-guided consensus sequences were performed with migec v1.2.7. Using mixcr v2.1.11, UMI consensuses were aligned to TRA and TRB V and J templates and then assembled into clonotypes. A clonotype was counted as expanded or contracted only when both edgeR and NoisET called the clonotype significant, with the noise models trained on biological replicates. For edgeR calls, the cutoffs were a false discovery rate-adjusted p below 0.01 and a log2 fold-change threshold of 1. As an exploratory analysis of dynamics, PCA with hierarchical clustering was applied to max-normalized trajectories of the 1000 most abundant clonotypes. Separately sequenced CD4+ and CD8+ repertoires were used to assign a CD4 or CD8 phenotype to each responding clone. The public reads were reprocessed in TCRdb via fastp at Q25 and MiXCR, keeping in-frame beta chains. Identical CDR3 proteins give one entry, which carries the most common genes and DNA. The V and J calls were not made by the authors but by TCRdb's processing. The sample table records more than 350,000 distinct CDR3 sequences; about a sixth of these occur just once. 20% to 25% of the sample goes to the ten largest clones.

Cut back by 0 bases and 0 bases, the V and J ends lie 11 bases apart. Per the germline V gene, LGHNA is the CDR1 and YNFKEQ is the CDR2. The CDR3 covers 16 residues, taking in both the cysteine and the phenylalanine. The kept DNA is CDR3 alone, 48 bases in frame from the first base. Ficoll-Paque density gradient centrifugation was used to isolate PBMCs. Sequencing was done on a sample of PBMCs or a T cell subset sorted from them (not recorded which). The rearrangement combines TRBV4-2 with TRBJ2-5; the D region is possibly TRBD1 or TRBD2, each matching across 6 bases. The source of this sequence is a man aged 18 to 29 who had mild COVID-19 (a few samples of this study predate the infection). The sample titles of this study are shuffled in the database, so cell type and time point are left out; the donor was told from shared clones. The CDR3 region reads CASSQEGGGYQETQYF. The nucleotide sequence is TGTGCCAGCAGCCAAGAGGGGGGCGGGTACCAAGAGACCCAGTACTTC.